These T cell receptor beta chains were read from a single sample in a study of metastatic and nonmetastatic thyroid tumors. TCRdb redid the clone calls on the PCR reads using MiXCR. The sample yields 35,000 to 55,000 clones, under 30% seen once. The sample was blood. The receptors were gathered from a male donor with papillary thyroid cancer or a benign thyroid nodule (not recorded which). Some clones in this sample may be carry-over from other donors' samples. The CDR3 runs from the conserved cysteine through the conserved F or W. The D gene is left open where the match is weak. The size field is filled for only some rows; it gives once, few, many or a size class.

clone size	V gene	D gene	J gene	CDR3 DNA	CDR3 protein
many	TRBV11-1	TRBD1	TRBJ1-2	TGTGCCAGCAGCCTAAACCCCTGGACAGGGGGTAACTATGGCTACACCTTC	CASSLNPWTGGNYGYTF
many	TRBV5-1	NA	TRBJ2-5	TGCGCCAGCAGCTTGGGGGGATCTAGTAGACAAGAGACCCAGTACTTC	CASSLGGSSRQETQYF
NA	TRBV12-3/TRBV12-4	TRBD2	TRBJ2-7	TGTGCCAGCACCTCGGGACTAGTATGCTACGAGCATTACTTC	CASTSGLVCYEHYF
many	TRBV24-1	NA	TRBJ2-5	TGTGCCACCAGTGATAGTCCTCAAGAGACCCAGTACTTC	CATSDSPQETQYF
many	TRBV9	TRBD1	TRBJ2-2	TGTGCCAGCAGCGACCGACAGGGTGGGATCAAGAACACCGGGGAGCTGTTTTTT	CASSDRQGGIKNTGELFF
many	TRBV5-1	NA	TRBJ2-2	TGCGCCAGCAGCGTCATAGCGGTGAACACCGGGGAGCTGTTTTTT	CASSVIAVNTGELFF
many	TRBV6-1	TRBD2	TRBJ2-3	TGTGCCACATGGTCGGCGGGAGGGGGAGGAGATACGCAGTATTTT	CATWSAGGGGDTQYF
few	TRBV9	TRBD2	TRBJ2-5	TGTGCCAGCAGCGTAACCCCCCTAGCGGTCCAAGAGACCCAGTACTTC	CASSVTPLAVQETQYF
many	TRBV10-3	TRBD2	TRBJ2-7	TGTGCCATCAGTGTAAGACTAGCGGGGGGGGGGCTCTACGAGCAGTACTTC	CAISVRLAGGGLYEQYF
many	TRBV4-2	NA	TRBJ1-6	TGTGCCAGCAGCCAAGGTACGCAGGGAGAAAATTCACCCCTCCACTTT	CASSQGTQGENSPLHF
NA	TRBV19	NA	TRBJ1-1	TGTGCCAGTAGTATAGATGCCAGACTCATGAACACTGAAGCTTTCTTT	CASSIDARLMNTEAFF
many	TRBV6-1	NA	TRBJ1-2	TGTGCCGCGCTCCAGACAATCCTTGGGTATGGCTACACCTTC	CAALQTILGYGYTF
many	TRBV7-2	NA	TRBJ2-7	TGTGCCAGCAGCTTAGCGCCGGGGTACGAGCAGTACTTC	CASSLAPGYEQYF
NA	TRBV20-1	NA	TRBJ1-1	TGCAGTGCTAGAGATCTCGGCAGGATGAACACTGAAGCTTTCTTT	CSARDLGRMNTEAFF
few	TRBV15	NA	TRBJ1-2	TGTGCCACCAGCAGAGATGACAGACCGTATGGCTACACCTTC	CATSRDDRPYGYTF
many	TRBV11-2	TRBD2	TRBJ2-3	TGTGCCAGCAGCTATACTAGCGGGAGGGCCCCGGGCACAGATACGCAGTATTTT	CASSYTSGRAPGTDTQYF
NA	TRBV6-1	TRBD1	TRBJ2-7	TGTGCCAGCAGGCCCCCTGGGACAGGGCACAGCTACGAGCAGTACTTC	CASRPPGTGHSYEQYF
once	TRBV11-2	TRBD2	TRBJ2-5	TGTGCCAGCAGCTTCCGGACTAGCGGGAGGGTACAGGAGGAGACCCAGTACTTC	CASSFRTSGRVQEETQYF
medium-sized	TRBV30	TRBD2	TRBJ2-1	TGTGCCTGGGGGACTAGCGGGCTGGGTGAGCAGTTCTTC	CAWGTSGLGEQFF
few	TRBV12-3/TRBV12-4	TRBD1	TRBJ1-1	TGTGCCAGCAGCGTCAGGGGGTATGCTGAGGCTTTCTTT	CASSVRGYAEAFF
many	TRBV28	NA	TRBJ2-1	TGTGCCAGCAGAGGCCAGCCCTACAATGAGCAGTTCTTC	CASRGQPYNEQFF
few	TRBV9	NA	TRBJ2-2	TGTGCCAGCAGCGTAGATCTACCCCCCTCCGGGGAGCTGTTTTTT	CASSVDLPPSGELFF